Sequencing of this T cell receptor beta chain was carried out in a study of blood T cell repertoires in COVID-19. Original handling: Quantification of nucleated cells was approximated via reference gene primer amplification. Repertoires were generated with immunoSEQ multiplex PCR, while TCRdb's copy carries only in-frame clones and drops some. The V and J calls and the clone size are those of that table, but D and trimming were determined from the DNA. The sample carries around 65,000 clones, approximately 83% recorded once. Sequenced material: peripheral blood. The receptor comes from a human donor in a cohort sampled during active COVID-19.

CDR3 sequence reads: CASSLGRGETQYF. The CDR3 DNA is TGTGCCAGCAGCTTGGGACGGGGGGAGACCCAGTACTTC. The V gene is TRBV5-6, the J gene TRBJ2-5; TRBD2 might be the D (6 bases). This CDR3 is 13 amino acids long. Germline V gene lookup returns CDR1 SGHDT and CDR2 YYEEEE. V lost 0 bases, J lost 5 bases, and 8 bases lay in between.